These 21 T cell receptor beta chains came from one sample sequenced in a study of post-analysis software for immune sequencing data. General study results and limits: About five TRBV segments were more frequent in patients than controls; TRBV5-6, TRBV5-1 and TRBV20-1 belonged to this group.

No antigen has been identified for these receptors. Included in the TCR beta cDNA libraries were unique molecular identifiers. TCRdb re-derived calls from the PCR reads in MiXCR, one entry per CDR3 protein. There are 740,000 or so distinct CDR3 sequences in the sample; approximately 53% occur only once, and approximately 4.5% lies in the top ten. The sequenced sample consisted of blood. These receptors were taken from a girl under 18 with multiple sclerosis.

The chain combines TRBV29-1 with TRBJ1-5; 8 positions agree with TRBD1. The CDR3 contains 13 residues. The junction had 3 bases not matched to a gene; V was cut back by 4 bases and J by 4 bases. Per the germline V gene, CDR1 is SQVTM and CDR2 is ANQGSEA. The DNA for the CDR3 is TGCAGCGTTGCCCAGGGGGCGAATCAGCCCCAGCATTTT. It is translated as CSVAQGANQPQHF.

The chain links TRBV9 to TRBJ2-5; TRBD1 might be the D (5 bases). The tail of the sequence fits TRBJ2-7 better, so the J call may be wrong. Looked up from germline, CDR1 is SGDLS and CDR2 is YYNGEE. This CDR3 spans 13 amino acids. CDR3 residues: CASSVDLGVEQYF. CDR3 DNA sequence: TGTGCCAGCAGCGTAGACCTAGGGGTCGAGCAGTACTTC.

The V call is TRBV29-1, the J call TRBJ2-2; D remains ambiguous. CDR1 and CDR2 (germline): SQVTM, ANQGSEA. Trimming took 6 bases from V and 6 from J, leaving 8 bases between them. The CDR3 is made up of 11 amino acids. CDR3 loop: CSVGYAGELFF. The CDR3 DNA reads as TGCAGCGTGGGGTATGCCGGGGAGCTGTTTTTT.

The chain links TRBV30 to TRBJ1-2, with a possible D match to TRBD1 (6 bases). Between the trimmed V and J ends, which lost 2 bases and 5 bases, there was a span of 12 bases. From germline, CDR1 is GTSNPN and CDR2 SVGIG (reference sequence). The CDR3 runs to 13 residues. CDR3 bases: TGTGCCTGGAGTATGGGGGCGGATTATGGCTACACCTTC. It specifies CAWSMGADYGYTF.

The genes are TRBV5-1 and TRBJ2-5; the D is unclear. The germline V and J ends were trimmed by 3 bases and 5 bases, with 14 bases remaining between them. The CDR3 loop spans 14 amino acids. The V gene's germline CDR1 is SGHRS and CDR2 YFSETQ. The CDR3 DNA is TGCGCCAGCAGCTACGGGTCCTCACCCGAGACCCAGTACTTC. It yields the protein CASSYGSSPETQYF.

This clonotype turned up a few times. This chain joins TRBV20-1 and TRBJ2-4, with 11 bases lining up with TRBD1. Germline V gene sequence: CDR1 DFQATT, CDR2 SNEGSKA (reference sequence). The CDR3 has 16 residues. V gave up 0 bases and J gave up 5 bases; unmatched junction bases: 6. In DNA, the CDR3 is TGCAGTGCTAGAGAAAGGACAGGGGGCTTCCAAAACATTCAGTACTTC. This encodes CSARERTGGFQNIQYF.

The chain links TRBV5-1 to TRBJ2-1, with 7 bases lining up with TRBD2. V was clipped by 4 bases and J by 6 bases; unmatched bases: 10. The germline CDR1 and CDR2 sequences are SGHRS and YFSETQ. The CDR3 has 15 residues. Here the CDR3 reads CASSEGLFPTNEQFF. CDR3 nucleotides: TGCGCCAGCAGCGAGGGACTATTTCCCACCAATGAGCAGTTCTTC.

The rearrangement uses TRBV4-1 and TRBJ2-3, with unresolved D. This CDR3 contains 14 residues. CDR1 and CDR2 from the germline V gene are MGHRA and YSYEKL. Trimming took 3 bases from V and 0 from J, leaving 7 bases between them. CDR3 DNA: TGCGCCAGCAGCCATGGTCGGAGCACAGATACGCAGTATTTT. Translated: CASSHGRSTDTQYF.

Here the CDR3 reads CASSEIGGRAEGAKNIQYF. In DNA form, the CDR3 reads TGTGCCAGCAGTGAAATTGGCGGGAGGGCCGAGGGAGCCAAAAACATTCAGTACTTC. The chain couples TRBV6-1 to TRBJ2-4; 9 nucleotides match TRBD2. V lost 2 bases to trimming and J lost 0 bases; unmatched junction nucleotides: 11. From germline, CDR1 is MNHNS and CDR2 SASEGT. The CDR3 is made up of 19 amino acids.

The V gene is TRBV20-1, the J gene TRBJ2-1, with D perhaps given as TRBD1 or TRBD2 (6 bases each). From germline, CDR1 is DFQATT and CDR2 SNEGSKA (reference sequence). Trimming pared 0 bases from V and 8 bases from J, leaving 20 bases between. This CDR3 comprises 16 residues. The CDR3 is CSARDPGGPGAYEQFF. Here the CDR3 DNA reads TGCAGTGCTAGAGACCCGGGTGGTCCGGGGGCCTATGAGCAGTTCTTC.

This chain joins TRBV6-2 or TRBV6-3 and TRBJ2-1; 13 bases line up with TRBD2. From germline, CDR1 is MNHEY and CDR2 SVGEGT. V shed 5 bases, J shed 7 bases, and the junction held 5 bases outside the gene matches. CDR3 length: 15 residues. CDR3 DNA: TGTGCCAGCAGTCCACAGACTAGCGGGGGGAATGAGCAGTTCTTC. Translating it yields CASSPQTSGGNEQFF.

This CDR3 is CSAREGGAYGEAFF. The CDR3 DNA is TGCAGTGCTAGAGAAGGGGGGGCTTACGGTGAAGCTTTCTTT. The chain combines TRBV20-1 with TRBJ1-1; possibly TRBD1 for D (6 bases). This CDR3 contains 14 residues. V dropped 0 bases and J dropped 7 bases, with 15 bases sitting between them. Germline CDR1 and CDR2: DFQATT and SNEGSKA (reference sequence).

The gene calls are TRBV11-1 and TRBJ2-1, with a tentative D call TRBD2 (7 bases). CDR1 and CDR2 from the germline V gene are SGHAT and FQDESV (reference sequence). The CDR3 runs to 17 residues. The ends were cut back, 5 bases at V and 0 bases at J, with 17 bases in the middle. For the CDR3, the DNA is TGTGCCAGCAGCATCCTAGGGGGGGCCTACTCCTACAATGAGCAGTTCTTC. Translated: CASSILGGAYSYNEQFF.

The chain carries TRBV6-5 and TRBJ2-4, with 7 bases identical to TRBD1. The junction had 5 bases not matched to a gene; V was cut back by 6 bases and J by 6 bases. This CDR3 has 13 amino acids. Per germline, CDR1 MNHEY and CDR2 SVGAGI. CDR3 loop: CASRRGQTNIQYF. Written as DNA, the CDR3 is TGTGCCAGCAGAAGGGGACAGACAAACATTCAGTACTTC.

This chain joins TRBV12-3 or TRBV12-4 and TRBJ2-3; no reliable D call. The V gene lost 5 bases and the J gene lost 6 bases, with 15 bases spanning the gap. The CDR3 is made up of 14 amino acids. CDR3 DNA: TGTGCCAGCAGTACCACACTGGTTCCTGATACGCAGTATTTT. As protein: CASSTTLVPDTQYF.

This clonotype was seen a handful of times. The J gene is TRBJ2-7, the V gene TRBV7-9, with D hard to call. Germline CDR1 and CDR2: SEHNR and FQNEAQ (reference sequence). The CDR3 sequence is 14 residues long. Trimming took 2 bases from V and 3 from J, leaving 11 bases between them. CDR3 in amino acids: CASSLLGQNYEQYF. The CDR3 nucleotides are TGTGCCAGCAGCTTACTTGGCCAGAACTACGAGCAGTACTTC.

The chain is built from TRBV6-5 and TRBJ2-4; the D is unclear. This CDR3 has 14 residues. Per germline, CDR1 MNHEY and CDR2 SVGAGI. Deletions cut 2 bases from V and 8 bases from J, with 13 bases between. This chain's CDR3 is CASSYGPPAYIQYF. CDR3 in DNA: TGTGCCAGCAGTTACGGCCCTCCGGCCTACATTCAGTACTTC.

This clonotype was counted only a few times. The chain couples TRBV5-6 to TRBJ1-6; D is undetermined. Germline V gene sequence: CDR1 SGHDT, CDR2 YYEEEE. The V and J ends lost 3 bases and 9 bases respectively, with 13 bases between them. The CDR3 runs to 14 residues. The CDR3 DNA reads TGTGCCAGCAGCTCAATAACGTCGGGTTCACCCCTCCACTTT. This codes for CASSSITSGSPLHF.

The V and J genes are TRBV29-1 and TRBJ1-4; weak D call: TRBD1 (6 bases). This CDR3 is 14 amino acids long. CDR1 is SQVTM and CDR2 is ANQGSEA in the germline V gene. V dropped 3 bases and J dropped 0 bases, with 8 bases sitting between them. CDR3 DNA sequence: TGCAGCGTTGAGGGGGGCTCAACTAATGAAAAACTGTTTTTT. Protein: CSVEGGSTNEKLFF.

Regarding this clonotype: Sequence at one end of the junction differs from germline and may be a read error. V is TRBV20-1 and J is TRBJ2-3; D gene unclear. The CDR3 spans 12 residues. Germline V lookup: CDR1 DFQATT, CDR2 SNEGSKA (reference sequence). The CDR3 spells CSASPGTDTQYF. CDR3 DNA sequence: TGCAGTGCTAGTCCCGGCACGGATACGCAGTATTTT.

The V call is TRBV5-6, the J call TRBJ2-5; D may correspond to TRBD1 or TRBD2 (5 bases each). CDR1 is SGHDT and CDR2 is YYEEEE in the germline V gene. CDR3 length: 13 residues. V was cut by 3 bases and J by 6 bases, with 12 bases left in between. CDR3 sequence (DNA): TGTGCCAGCAGCTACCGGGACCCTCAGACCCAGTACTTC. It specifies CASSYRDPQTQYF.